The clone carrying this TCR beta chain was seen at least ten times. The ends were cut back, 2 bases at V and 10 bases at J, with 7 bases in the middle. Per germline, CDR1 SGHDT and CDR2 YYEEEE. This CDR3 spans 11 amino acids. TCRdb reanalysed the RT-PCR reads using MiXCR and keeps one entry per CDR3 protein. The sample includes about 700,000 distinct CDR3 sequences, 13% to 15% of them seen just once. The sample consisted of memory CD4+ T cells from blood. The origin of this receptor is a female donor in good health, serving as a healthy control. This chain connects TRBV5-6 to TRBJ2-1; D call uncertain. CDR3 sequence reads: CASSLLQEQFF. For the CDR3, the DNA is TGTGCCAGCAGCTTACTTCAAGAGCAGTTCTTC.